The rows below give T cell receptor beta chains drawn from one sample of a study of cytomegalovirus exposure and HLA in healthy donors. The protocol was immunoSEQ multiplex PCR, while the TCRdb copy is restricted to in-frame clones and leaves out a portion. The repertoire holds about 76,000 clones, with about four fifths as singletons. The specimen was PBMCs. The receptors come from a male donor in good health and CMV-seropositive. The conserved cysteine and the conserved F or W are not part of the CDR3 here. Each record gives: CDR3 protein, J gene, V gene.

CDR3 protein: ASRDGQTNSPLH
J gene: TRBJ1-6
V gene: TRBV6-6

CDR3 protein: ASSLGGTGGSYEQY
J gene: TRBJ2-7
V gene: TRBV5-1

CDR3 protein: ASSPTASGEKLF
J gene: TRBJ1-4
V gene: TRBV19

CDR3 protein: ASSIDRGSGNTIY
J gene: TRBJ1-3
V gene: TRBV19

CDR3 protein: ASSQTGDTEAF
J gene: TRBJ1-1
V gene: TRBV4-1

CDR3 protein: ASSIRSGVRNEQF
J gene: TRBJ2-1
V gene: TRBV19

CDR3 protein: AWSVSGRYGYT
J gene: TRBJ1-2
V gene: TRBV30

CDR3 protein: ASSARTGGVFATNEKLF
J gene: TRBJ1-4
V gene: TRBV6-1

CDR3 protein: ASSHLRGYGYT
J gene: TRBJ1-2
V gene: TRBV4-3

CDR3 protein: ASSPGFISPYEQY
J gene: TRBJ2-7
V gene: TRBV7-9

CDR3 protein: ASSYGEVKNIQY
J gene: TRBJ2-4
V gene: TRBV6-6

CDR3 protein: ASSLGDSHNSPLH
J gene: TRBJ1-6
V gene: TRBV5-1

CDR3 protein: ASSQVRGTEAF
J gene: TRBJ1-1
V gene: TRBV14

CDR3 protein: ASSYSIAGNQPQH
J gene: TRBJ1-5
V gene: TRBV6-5

CDR3 protein: ASSLFTDRSYEQY
J gene: TRBJ2-7
V gene: TRBV6-4

CDR3 protein: ASSIRTGSYEQY
J gene: TRBJ2-7
V gene: TRBV13

CDR3 protein: ASRSSGGSLYNEQF
J gene: TRBJ2-1
V gene: TRBV11-2

CDR3 protein: ASSSRLAGGYNEQF
J gene: TRBJ2-1
V gene: TRBV5-1

CDR3 protein: ASSLRTGVNQPQH
J gene: TRBJ1-5
V gene: TRBV19

CDR3 protein: ASSVEAGSTDTQY
J gene: TRBJ2-3
V gene: TRBV7-9